This T cell receptor (beta chain) was documented in a study of CD8 T cells in Susac syndrome. V was clipped by 3 bases and J by 3 bases, with 9 bases between them. Per germline, CDR1 WNHNN and CDR2 SYGVQD (reference sequence). The CDR3 is 13 amino acids. RNA was extracted with the RNeasy kit, and a quantity of about 0.45 to 1 ug was reverse transcribed using random hexamers. Multiplex immunoSEQ PCR targeted 54 Vbeta and 13 Jbeta TCR beta segments. TCRdb analysed the immunoSEQ multiplex PCR reads with MiXCR anew, one entry per CDR3 protein. Here the sample spans some 260,000 distinct CDR3 sequences, about 88% being singletons.

The origin of this receptor is a human donor with multiple sclerosis. Sequencing input: CD8+ T cells from PBMCs. This chain connects TRBV10-1 to TRBJ2-7; D not resolved. The CDR3 here is CASSDYGLYEQYF. The CDR3 coding sequence is TGCGCCAGCAGTGATTATGGCCTCTACGAGCAGTACTTC.